One and the same sample provided the 25 T cell receptor beta chains below, sequenced in a study of T cells after yellow fever vaccination (dated by TCRdb to about 2019). The label giving this sample's treatment or condition can be read as: live attenuated yellow fever vaccine strain. Library prep was done by 5' RACE. Sequencing instrument: Illumina NovaSeq 6000. TCRdb trimmed public reads at Q25 via fastp, called clones via MiXCR and kept in-frame beta chains. Duplicate CDR3 protein sequences are folded into a single record with the most common DNA and genes. The sample table holds hundreds of thousands of distinct CDR3 sequences, of which roughly a sixth were seen once. The ten largest account for roughly 19% of the sample. Sequenced here: PBMCs, sampled before the yellow fever booster vaccination. The receptors shown here come from a man between 18 and 29 years old who received the YFV17D yellow fever vaccine.

This clonotype was picked up a small number of times. The chain uses TRBV7-9 and TRBJ1-1; D might be TRBD1 (5 bases). The CDR3 totals 13 residues. The germline V gene encodes CDR1 SEHNR and CDR2 FQNEAQ (reference sequence). Trimming pared 4 bases from V and 8 bases from J, leaving 14 bases between. Written as DNA, the CDR3 is TGTGCCAGCAGCTATTGGCAAGACAGAGAAGCTTTCTTT. It codes for CASSYWQDREAFF. Full variable domain (remainder filled in from reference TRBV7-9 and TRBJ1-1): DTGVSQNPRHKITKRGQNVTFRCDPISEHNRLYWYRQTLGQGPEFLTYFQNEAQLEKSRLLSDRFSAERPKGSFSTLEIQRTEQGDSAMYLCASSYWQDREAFFGQGTRLTVV.

The sample holds a few counts of this clonotype. The V gene is TRBV20-1, the J gene TRBJ1-4, with a tentative D call TRBD1 (6 bases). V lost 6 bases and J 0 bases, leaving 11 bases between the germline ends. Per germline, CDR1 DFQATT and CDR2 SNEGSKA (reference sequence). The CDR3 runs 14 residues. The CDR3 DNA reads as TGCAGTGCGACCTGGACAGCAACTAATGAAAAACTGTTTTTT. It encodes CSATWTATNEKLFF.

This clonotype appeared a few times. The V call is TRBV5-1, the J call TRBJ2-1; D is unclear. Germline loops: CDR1 SGHRS, CDR2 YFSETQ. Trimming left V 4 bases short and J 0 bases short, with 8 bases between. CDR3 length equals 14 residues. The DNA for the CDR3 is TGCGCCAGCAGCATCCCAGGCTCCTACAATGAGCAGTTCTTC. Its protein is CASSIPGSYNEQFF. The complete variable domain, with remaining parts taken from reference TRBV5-1 and TRBJ2-1, reads KAGVTQTPRYLIKTRGQQVTLSCSPISGHRSVSWYQQTPGQGLQFLFEYFSETQRNKGNFPGRFSGRQFSNSRSEMNVSTLELGDSALYLCASSIPGSYNEQFFGPGTRLTVL.

V and J are TRBV5-1 and TRBJ2-5; D unclear. Germline CDR1 SGHRS, CDR2 YFSETQ. The CDR3 has 14 residues. Trimming took 4 bases from V and 5 from J, leaving 15 bases between them. CDR3 in DNA: TGCGCCAGCAGCCGGGCGGACGGACGGGAGACCCAGTACTTC. It specifies CASSRADGRETQYF.

The V gene is TRBV7-9, the J gene TRBJ1-1; the D is unclear. CDR1 and CDR2 from the germline V gene are SEHNR and FQNEAQ (reference sequence). Trimming removed 3 bases at V and 6 bases at J, with 11 bases between. The CDR3 is 13 residues long. CDR3 DNA sequence: TGTGCCAGCAGCTTGTTGATTATGCCTGAAGCTTTCTTT. It translates to CASSLLIMPEAFF.

The V call is TRBV20-1, the J call TRBJ2-2, with unresolved D. The germline gives CDR1 DFQATT, CDR2 SNEGSKA (reference sequence). Trimming cost V 0 bases and J 3 bases, with 11 bases left between them. The CDR3 is 15 residues long. Written as DNA, the CDR3 is TGCAGTGCTAGAGATCCTGACTCCTACACCGGGGAGCTGTTTTTT. Protein: CSARDPDSYTGELFF.

The chain carries TRBV5-1 and TRBJ2-5; D might be TRBD1 or TRBD2, each matching 5 bases. This CDR3 is 14 amino acids long. V lost 5 bases, J lost 5 bases, and 16 bases lay in between. CDR1 SGHRS and CDR2 YFSETQ come from the germline V gene. This chain's CDR3 is CASSPWGTGETQYF. The CDR3 DNA is TGCGCCAGCAGTCCCTGGGGCACGGGGGAGACCCAGTACTTC.

This clonotype was counted between two and nine times. The chain couples TRBV12-3 or TRBV12-4 to TRBJ1-5; 8 bases align to TRBD1. Trimming removed 8 bases from V and 0 bases from J; junction bases left unmatched: 6. The CDR3 totals 15 residues. CDR3 nucleotide sequence: TGTGCCAGCGGGGGGACAGGATTTAGCAATCAGCCCCAGCATTTT. This encodes CASGGTGFSNQPQHF.

The chain uses TRBV20-1 and TRBJ2-7; TRBD1 aligns across 7 bases. This CDR3 is built from 14 residues. J gave up 4 bases and V 6 bases, and 12 bases lay outside the gene matches. The V gene's germline CDR1 is DFQATT and CDR2 SNEGSKA (reference sequence). This chain's CDR3 is CSAFSGQQFYEQYF. CDR3 sequence (DNA): TGCAGTGCATTTTCGGGACAGCAATTTTACGAGCAGTACTTC.

This clonotype was observed at least ten times. The chain combines TRBV2 with TRBJ2-1, with D perhaps given as TRBD1 or TRBD2 (5 bases each). This CDR3 region has 13 residues. Trimming shortened V by 8 bases and J by 6 bases, and 14 bases separated the two germline ends. Looked up from germline, CDR1 is SNHLY and CDR2 is FYNNEI. CDR3 residues: CASVTGTSNEQFF. The CDR3 coding sequence is TGTGCCAGCGTGACCGGGACCTCCAATGAGCAGTTCTTC.

Regarding this clonotype: At one boundary the junction diverges from the germline segment, which might be a read error. The chain uses TRBV5-1 and TRBJ2-5, with D tentatively TRBD1 or TRBD2 (5 bases each). Germline CDR1 SGHRS, CDR2 YFSETQ. This CDR3 contains 14 residues. The CDR3 DNA reads as TGCGCCAGCAGCCTGGGTGAGACTCAAGGGACCCAGTACTTT. Amino acid sequence: CASSLGETQGTQYF.

The J gene is TRBJ1-2, the V gene TRBV5-5, with 8 bases identical to TRBD1. The CDR3 extends over 14 amino acids. J lost 8 bases, V lost 3 bases, and 9 bases had no gene match. In germline, CDR1 is SGHKS, CDR2 YYEKEE (reference sequence). The CDR3 DNA reads TGTGCCAGCAGCTCAACGACGACAGGGGACGGCTACACCTTC. Protein product: CASSSTTTGDGYTF.

V gene TRBV6-5 combines with J gene TRBJ1-4; D call uncertain. Trimming stripped 0 bases from V and 5 bases from J, with 7 bases between. The V gene's germline CDR1 is MNHEY and CDR2 SVGAGI. The CDR3 is 14 amino acids. CDR3 protein: CASSYSRGNEKLFF. The CDR3 DNA follows: TGTGCCAGCAGTTACTCGAGAGGGAATGAAAAACTGTTTTTT.

The chain uses TRBV5-5 and TRBJ1-5; no clear D gene. The germline V gene has CDR1 SGHKS and CDR2 YYEKEE (reference sequence). CDR3 length: 14 residues. V was shortened by 3 bases and J by 7 bases, with 14 bases between the two germline ends. CDR3 amino acids: CASSYGLTGQPQHF. CDR3 DNA sequence: TGTGCCAGCAGCTACGGCCTGACGGGGCAGCCCCAGCATTTT. The full variable domain, with the rest looked up from reference TRBV5-5 and TRBJ1-5, is DAGVTQSPTHLIKTRGQQVTLRCSPISGHKSVSWYQQVLGQGPQFIFQYYEKEERGRGNFPDRFSARQFPNYSSELNVNALLLGDSALYLCASSYGLTGQPQHFGDGTRLSIL.

This clonotype was counted only a few times. J is TRBJ1-2 and V is TRBV5-1; D remains unclear. Per germline, CDR1 SGHRS and CDR2 YFSETQ. The CDR3 totals 15 residues. Trimming took 1 base from V and 6 from J, leaving 16 bases between them. CDR3 amino acids: CASSLWSGSQDGYTF. CDR3 in DNA: TGCGCCAGCAGCTTGTGGTCAGGCTCCCAGGATGGCTACACCTTC.

The CDR3 loop is CASSNTGEGTTEAFF. In nucleotides, the CDR3 is TGTGCCAGCTCGAACACAGGGGAGGGGACAACCGAAGCTTTCTTT. This chain joins TRBV18 and TRBJ1-1; 7 bases are a match to TRBD1. The J segment lost 8 bases and the V segment lost 6 bases, leaving 15 bases of the junction unmatched. The CDR3 loop spans 15 amino acids. Germline V gene sequence: CDR1 KGHSH, CDR2 LQKENI.

In its sample, this clonotype was seen a few times. The rearrangement joins TRBV15 to TRBJ2-6; maybe TRBD1 (6 bases). V dropped 6 bases and J dropped 0 bases, with 15 bases sitting between them. The germline V gene encodes CDR1 LNHNV and CDR2 YYDKDF (reference sequence). This CDR3 has 17 amino acids. The DNA for the CDR3 is TGTGCCACCAGTTCGGGCAGGGGAGACTCTGGGGCCAACGTCCTGACTTTC. Protein product: CATSSGRGDSGANVLTF.

The chain links TRBV29-1 to TRBJ2-1; TRBD2 matches 10 bases. The CDR3 extends over 15 amino acids. Trimming removed 0 bases from V and 7 bases from J; junction bases left unmatched: 6. Germline lookup yields CDR1 SQVTM and CDR2 ANQGSEA. The CDR3 DNA is TGCAGCGTTGAAGATTCTAGCGGGGGAGCGAATGAGCAGTTCTTC. This translates into CSVEDSSGGANEQFF.

The gene calls are TRBV7-8 and TRBJ2-7, with a tentative D call TRBD1 (6 bases). This CDR3 spans 14 amino acids. V lost 6 bases to trimming and J lost 2 bases, with 14 bases between them. Germline CDR1 is SGHVS and CDR2 is FQNEAQ. The CDR3 loop reads CASSLRGGPYEQYV. CDR3 coding DNA: TGTGCCAGCAGTTTACGAGGGGGACCCTACGAGCAGTACGTC.

The V gene is TRBV12-3 or TRBV12-4, the J gene TRBJ1-6; 7 nucleotides match TRBD1. The V and J ends lost 7 bases and 9 bases, in that order; junction bases with no gene match: 9. The CDR3 is 14 amino acids. In nucleotides, the CDR3 is TGTGCCAGCAAAATTGGGGACAGCGGTTCACCCCTCCACTTT. This gives the protein CASKIGDSGSPLHF.

This clonotype was counted many times. In nucleotides, the CDR3 is TGTGCCAGCAGCCCCCATCGGGATACGCAGTATTTT. Its protein product is CASSPHRDTQYF. This chain links TRBV7-2 with TRBJ2-3; D gene uncertain. Trimming cost V 5 bases and J 6 bases, with 9 bases left between them. This CDR3 is 12 amino acids long. CDR1 and CDR2 from the germline V gene are SGHTA and FQGNSA.

This clonotype was detected a few times. The chain employs TRBV6-1 and TRBJ1-2; tentatively, D is TRBD1 (5 bases). CDR1 MNHNS and CDR2 SASEGT come from the germline V gene. V was clipped by 6 bases and J by 1 base, with 12 bases between them. This CDR3 has 14 amino acids. The CDR3 DNA reads TGTGCCAGCAGGTCAGGGACGGATAACTATGGCTACACCTTC. The encoded protein is CASRSGTDNYGYTF.

The table lists this clonotype with a few counts. The chain employs TRBV29-1 and TRBJ2-1; perhaps TRBD1 as D (5 bases). CDR1 and CDR2 from the germline V gene are SQVTM and ANQGSEA. Between the trimmed V and J ends, which lost 5 bases and 3 bases, there was a span of 11 bases. CDR3 length equals 13 residues. Here the CDR3 reads CSVTRRDYNEQFF. In DNA form, the CDR3 reads TGCAGCGTTACGCGCAGGGACTACAATGAGCAGTTCTTC.

This clonotype has only a few counts. CDR3 sequence (DNA): TGTGCCAGCAGCCAACCTTTTGAAGGCTACACCTTC. It translates to CASSQPFEGYTF. The chain is built from TRBV14 and TRBJ1-2; unclear D gene. The CDR3 extends over 12 amino acids. The ends were cut back, 2 bases at V and 8 bases at J, with 9 bases in the middle. Germline CDR1 reads SGHDN; CDR2 reads FVKESK. Filled out from reference TRBV14 and TRBJ1-2, the complete variable domain reads EAGVTQFPSHSVIEKGQTVTLRCDPISGHDNLYWYRRVMGKEIKFLLHFVKESKQDESGMPNNRFLAERTGGTYSTLKVQPAELEDSGVYFCASSQPFEGYTFGSGTRLTVV.

This clonotype was counted a few times. The rearrangement uses TRBV6-2 or TRBV6-3 and TRBJ2-1; the D gene is possibly TRBD2 (6 bases). V was cut by 5 bases and J by 10 bases, with 9 bases left in between. The CDR3 extends over 11 amino acids. Germline CDR1 MNHEY, CDR2 SVGEGT. The DNA of the CDR3 is TGTGCCAGCAGTCACGCGGGGGAGCAGTTCTTC. It specifies CASSHAGEQFF.